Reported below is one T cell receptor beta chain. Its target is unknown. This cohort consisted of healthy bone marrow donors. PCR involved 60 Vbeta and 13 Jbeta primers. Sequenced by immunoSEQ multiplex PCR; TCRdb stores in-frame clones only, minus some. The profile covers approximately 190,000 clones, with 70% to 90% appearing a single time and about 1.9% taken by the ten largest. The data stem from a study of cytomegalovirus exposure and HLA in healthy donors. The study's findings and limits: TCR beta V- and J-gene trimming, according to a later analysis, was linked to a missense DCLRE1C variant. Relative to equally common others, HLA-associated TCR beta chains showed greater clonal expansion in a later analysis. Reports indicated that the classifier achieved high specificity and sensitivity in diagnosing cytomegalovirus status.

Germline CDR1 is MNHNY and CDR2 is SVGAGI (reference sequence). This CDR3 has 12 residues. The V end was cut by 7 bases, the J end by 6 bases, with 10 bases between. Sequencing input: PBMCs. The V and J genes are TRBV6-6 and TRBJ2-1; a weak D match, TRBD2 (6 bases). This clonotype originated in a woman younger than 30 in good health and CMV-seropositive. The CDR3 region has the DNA TGTGCCAGCAAAACCGGGGGCAATGAGCAGTTCTTC. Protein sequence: CASKTGGNEQFF.